This passage covers 14 T cell receptor beta chains from one sample sequenced in a study of cytotoxic CD8 clonotypes in ibrutinib-treated CLL. Assay used: immunoSEQ multiplex PCR; TCRdb lists only in-frame clones, some missing. Of hundreds of thousands of clones in the sample, roughly 70% were seen once. This specimen was PBMCs, taken after 36 months of ibrutinib treatment. The receptors stem from a human donor with chronic lymphocytic leukemia.

This chain uses TRBV15 with TRBJ2-3, with D possibly being TRBD1 or TRBD2 (5 bases each). Per germline, CDR1 LNHNV and CDR2 YYDKDF (reference sequence). Trimming left V 5 bases short and J 3 bases short, with 15 bases between. This CDR3 contains 15 residues. CDR3 nucleotides: TGTGCCACCAGCTACGCACCCGGGGCGACAGATACGCAGTATTTT. It specifies CATSYAPGATDTQYF.

The chain joins TRBV29-1 to TRBJ1-5, with D maybe TRBD1 (6 bases). This CDR3 is built from 13 residues. Trimming left V 7 bases short and J 5 bases short, with 15 bases between. CDR1 is SQVTM and CDR2 is ANQGSEA in the germline V gene. CDR3 DNA: TGCAGCGCTGGACAGCCCATTGATCAGCCCCAGCATTTT. Amino acids: CSAGQPIDQPQHF.

The chain uses TRBV28 and TRBJ1-2, with a weak D call TRBD1 (5 bases). V lost 3 bases and J lost 7, with 12 bases in between. The CDR3 is made up of 13 amino acids. Germline V gives CDR1 MDHEN, CDR2 SYDVKM. This CDR3 reads CASSLAGSGGYTF. DNA for the CDR3: TGTGCCAGCAGTTTGGCAGGGTCGGGTGGCTACACCTTC.

This chain connects TRBV7-9 to TRBJ2-7, with TRBD2 matching over 12 bases. Trimming took 1 base from V and 0 from J; bases not matched to a gene: 7. Germline CDR1 SEHNR, CDR2 FQNEAQ (reference sequence). The CDR3 covers 18 residues. The CDR3 bases are TGTGCCAGCAGCTTAGTTGGACTAGCGGGACGCACCTCCTACGAGCAGTACTTC. Its translation: CASSLVGLAGRTSYEQYF.

V gene TRBV10-3 combines with J gene TRBJ2-7, with a tentative D call TRBD1 (5 bases). The germline V gene encodes CDR1 ENHRY and CDR2 SYGVKD. The V and J ends lost 6 bases and 5 bases respectively, with 14 bases between them. This CDR3 comprises 13 residues. CDR3 nucleotide sequence: TGTGCCATCAGGGGGCAAAATACCCACGAGCAGTACTTC. Amino acid sequence: CAIRGQNTHEQYF.

The chain links TRBV29-1 to TRBJ1-1, with a tentative D call TRBD1 (6 bases). V gave up 7 bases and J gave up 6 bases, with 12 bases separating them. The CDR3 totals 11 residues. The germline V gene has CDR1 SQVTM and CDR2 ANQGSEA. CDR3 residues: CSAAEGAEAFF. DNA of the CDR3: TGCAGCGCCGCCGAGGGGGCTGAAGCTTTCTTT.

The CDR3 bases are TGTGCCAGCAGCTTGTCACGAGCGGGGGGGCATGACGAGCAGTACTTC. Translating gives CASSLSRAGGHDEQYF. This chain connects TRBV5-4 to TRBJ2-7, with 10 positions matching TRBD2. This CDR3 spans 16 amino acids. Unmatched junction bases numbered 9, after V lost 1 base and J lost 5 bases. Germline CDR1 is SGHNT and CDR2 is YYREEE (reference sequence).

This clone has only a few counts. The chain combines TRBV7-2 with TRBJ2-7; a weak D match, TRBD1 (6 bases). V was pared by 3 bases and J by 11 bases, with 14 bases between. Germline V lookup: CDR1 SGHTA, CDR2 FQGNSA. CDR3 length equals 12 residues. The DNA of the CDR3 is TGTGCCAGCAGCTTCCGGGACATAGAGAAGTACTTC. Translated: CASSFRDIEKYF.

The CDR3 DNA follows: TGTGCCAGTTACGGCCGGACAGGGAGCTCCTACGAGCAGTACTTC. Protein product: CASYGRTGSSYEQYF. V is TRBV19 and J is TRBJ2-7; TRBD1 agrees at 8 bases. The CDR3 extends over 15 amino acids. Trimming at V came to 8 bases and at J to 0 bases, leaving 9 bases not matched to a gene. Germline V CDR1 and CDR2: LNHDA, SQIVND (reference sequence).

The chain links TRBV28 to TRBJ2-7; the match to TRBD1 covers 8 bases. The length of the CDR3 is 14 residues. The trim removed 6 bases at V and 2 bases at J, leaving 6 bases unmatched. Germline V gene lookup returns CDR1 MDHEN and CDR2 SYDVKM. CDR3 sequence (DNA): TGTGCCAGCAGATACGGGACAGGCCCCTACGAGCAGTACTTC. It codes for CASRYGTGPYEQYF.

V gene TRBV10-3 combines with J gene TRBJ2-2; D possibly corresponds to TRBD1 (6 bases). The CDR3 has 13 residues. The V gene lost 10 bases and the J gene lost 6 bases, with 15 bases spanning the gap. Germline V lookup: CDR1 ENHRY, CDR2 SYGVKD. The CDR3 bases are TGTGCCACCTCCGTTGGGGGCCCCGGGGAGCTGTTTTTT. This codes for CATSVGGPGELFF.

The chain employs TRBV11-3 and TRBJ1-1; perhaps TRBD1 as D (5 bases). The CDR3 is 15 amino acids. V lost 5 bases and J 1 base, leaving 14 bases between the germline ends. From germline, CDR1 is SGHNT and CDR2 YENEEA. CDR3 sequence reads: CASSPGNGGNTEAFF. The CDR3 DNA follows: TGTGCCAGCAGCCCAGGGAACGGGGGGAACACTGAAGCTTTCTTT.

The chain joins TRBV4-3 to TRBJ2-7; D is possibly TRBD2 (7 bases). The V end lost 0 bases, the J end lost 6 bases, and 12 bases lay between the germline ends. This CDR3 comprises 14 residues. CDR1 LGHNA and CDR2 YSLEER come from the germline V gene. Written as DNA, the CDR3 is TGCGCCAGCAGCCAAGATCGGGGGGCTACCGAGCAGTACTTC. Translation: CASSQDRGATEQYF.

This chain links TRBV7-2 with TRBJ2-7; D is unresolved. The CDR3 loop spans 11 amino acids. Between the trimmed V and J ends, which lost 3 bases and 5 bases, there was a span of 5 bases. Germline CDR1 SGHTA, CDR2 FQGNSA. Written as DNA, the CDR3 is TGTGCCAGCAGCTTCGTCCACGAGCAGTACTTC. Its protein product is CASSFVHEQYF.